This entry lists 5 T cell receptor beta chains sequenced from one sample in a study of blood T cell repertoires in COVID-19. The repertoire was sequenced with immunoSEQ multiplex PCR; TCRdb's copy has only in-frame clones and lacks some. Here the sample spans 85,000 or so clones, about 96% being singletons. What was sequenced was peripheral blood. The receptors derive from a human donor with active COVID-19. The donor label of this sample is uncertain.

V gene TRBV28 combines with J gene TRBJ2-7, with 12 bases that match TRBD2. This CDR3 region has 14 residues. The V segment lost 5 bases and the J segment 4 bases; nucleotides outside the gene matches: 3. The germline V gene has CDR1 MDHEN and CDR2 SYDVKM. This CDR3 is CASSETSGRYEQYF. The DNA of the CDR3 is TGTGCCAGCAGTGAGACTAGCGGGAGATACGAGCAGTACTTC.

This clone has a single count. The chain recombines TRBV2 with TRBJ1-1; D unresolved. The CDR3 sequence is 14 residues long. CDR1 is SNHLY, CDR2 FYNNEI, per germline. With 6 bases removed from V and 0 bases from J, the gap between germline ends came to 11 bases. Here the CDR3 reads CASRGRNLNTEAFF. As DNA, the CDR3 is TGTGCCAGCAGGGGCAGGAATTTGAACACTGAAGCTTTCTTT.

The chain combines TRBV2 with TRBJ2-7; 8 bases agree with TRBD1. Per the germline V gene, CDR1 is SNHLY and CDR2 is FYNNEI. This CDR3 comprises 14 residues. The trim removed 2 bases at V and 4 bases at J, leaving 4 bases unmatched. The CDR3 protein is CASSEQGARYEQYF. CDR3 nucleotide sequence: TGTGCCAGCAGTGAACAGGGGGCGCGTTACGAGCAGTACTTC.

The chain employs TRBV7-2 and TRBJ2-5, with D maybe TRBD2 (6 bases). This CDR3 is built from 15 residues. V lost 1 base to trimming and J lost 7 bases, with 16 bases between them. CDR1 is SGHTA, CDR2 FQGNSA, per germline. In DNA form, the CDR3 reads TGTGCCAGCAGCTTAGGGGTACGGCGGGAAGGGACCCAGTACTTC. As protein: CASSLGVRREGTQYF.

The rearrangement links TRBV5-1 to TRBJ1-6; unclear D gene. The length of the CDR3 is 18 residues. Trimming pared 3 bases from V and 3 bases from J, leaving 19 bases between. In germline, CDR1 is SGHRS, CDR2 YFSETQ. The CDR3 reads CASSSTTSGLDYNSPLHF. In nucleotides, the CDR3 is TGCGCCAGCAGCTCGACTACTAGCGGACTCGACTATAATTCACCCCTCCACTTT. Full variable domain (outside the CDR3, taken from reference TRBV5-1 and TRBJ1-6): KAGVTQTPRYLIKTRGQQVTLSCSPISGHRSVSWYQQTPGQGLQFLFEYFSETQRNKGNFPGRFSGRQFSNSRSEMNVSTLELGDSALYLCASSSTTSGLDYNSPLHFGNGTRLTVT.